This record concerns one T cell receptor beta chain sequence. Its cognate antigen has yet to be identified. There are no base qualities to consult, and no much larger clone falls within one base. Library preparation was by multiplex PCR. TCRdb lists the instrument as Illumina HiSeq 2500. Following protocols modified from ARM-PCR, the researchers constructed TCRbeta libraries through three rounds of nested PCR with primers (Table S4). PCR products of 200-500 bp were gel-excised and purified with the QIAquick gel extraction kit before sequencing. The source study handled its data this way. Reads were cleaned with Trimmomatic, merged with FLASH into complete CDR3 sequences, and assigned to V(D)J germline segments with MiTCR. VDJtools was used to compute clonal diversity as the inverse Simpson's index. A read counted as productive if the sequence was in-frame and lacked a premature stop codon. TCRdb handled the public reads itself, with Q25 trimming in fastp and clone calling in MiXCR, and kept productive beta chains. Every CDR3 protein is listed once, alongside the most common genes and DNA of its rows. What appears here as the V and J calls and clone size reflects TCRdb's work, not the paper's. The sample table records under 150,000 distinct CDR3 sequences; approximately 66% of these occur just once. The ten largest clones capture approximately 18% of the sample.

The data belong to a study of tumor and adjacent non-tumor tissue in lung cancer (dated by TCRdb to 2017 to 2018). In terms of the full investigation: Of the cohort, eleven to twelve patients had adenocarcinoma, 2 had squamous cell carcinoma and 1 had small cell lung cancer. The approximately 15 patients were aged roughly 30 to 80 years, included about ten men and 5 women, and had TNM stage I to III disease. Sequencing generated a total of 125,075,908 productive TCRbeta reads, averaging roughly 3.9 million reads per sample. The study compared bulk TCRbeta repertoires from lung tumor tissue and matched distant non-tumor lung tissue of roughly 14 lung cancer patients. More than 25 paired specimens, one tumor and one normal lung sample per patient, were profiled by TCRbeta CDR3 sequencing. General study outcomes and caveats: Only around 15 patients were included in the cohort, and the need for larger samples and more detailed clinical data was noted by the authors. TCR diversity was significantly higher in younger patients, and higher tumor TCR diversity was associated with shorter overall and disease-free survival. Peripheral blood was not sequenced, so blood TCRbeta repertoires were not examined in the lung cancer patients of the study. The methods do not name the sequencing platform or mention unique molecular identifiers. Tumor tissue showed significantly greater TCR diversity (inverse Simpson) than normal lung tissue (approximately 430 vs 150, P = 0.0075, Mann-Whitney U test). The top 100 clones accounted for a significantly larger cumulative portion of the repertoire in normal lung than in tumor tissue.

Bulk unsorted tissue served as the source for RNA extraction, and RNA quality was assessed using a NanoDrop ND-1000 and an Agilent 2100. All donors had newly diagnosed lung cancer, had not received prior chemotherapy, and were admitted for thoracic surgery in China between August and November 2014. Patients with previous radiotherapy or chemotherapy, or with another concurrent cancer, were excluded from the study. Pieces of surgical tissue measuring about 1-2.2 cm3 were kept in RNAlater solution and stored at -80 degrees C until use. The sequencing sample was made of lung tumor tissue. This receptor was identified in a man in his sixties with small cell lung cancer.

The CDR3 in this case is CASSYGRGDTDTQYF. In nucleotides, the sequence is TGTGCCAGCAGTTACGGGAGAGGAGACACAGATACGCAGTATTTT. The chain is encoded by TRBV6-5 joined to TRBJ2-3; TRBD2 could be the D gene, as 5 bases match. Reading from cysteine to phenylalanine, the CDR3 counts 15 amino acids. Only CDR3 DNA is held: 45 bases, read in frame from base 1. The CDR1 and CDR2 encoded by the germline V gene are MNHEY and SVGAGI. Relative to germline, V is 2 bases shorter and J is 2 bases shorter, with 11 bases between their ends.